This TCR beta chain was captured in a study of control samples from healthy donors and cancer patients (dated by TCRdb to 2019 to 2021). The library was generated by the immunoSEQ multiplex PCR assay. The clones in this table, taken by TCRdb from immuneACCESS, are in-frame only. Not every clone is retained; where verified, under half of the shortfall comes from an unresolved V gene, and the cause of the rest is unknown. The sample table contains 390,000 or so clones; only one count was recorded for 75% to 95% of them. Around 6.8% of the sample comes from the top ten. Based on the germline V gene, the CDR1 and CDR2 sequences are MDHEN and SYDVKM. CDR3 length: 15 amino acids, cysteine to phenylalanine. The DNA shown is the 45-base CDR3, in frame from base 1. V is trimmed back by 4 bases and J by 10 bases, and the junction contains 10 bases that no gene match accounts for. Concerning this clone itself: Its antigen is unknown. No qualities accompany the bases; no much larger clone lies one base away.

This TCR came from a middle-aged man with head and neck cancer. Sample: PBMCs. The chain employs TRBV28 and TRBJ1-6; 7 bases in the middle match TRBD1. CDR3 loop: CASSSPTGLGSPLHF. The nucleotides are TGTGCCAGCAGTTCCCCGACAGGGTTAGGCTCACCCCTCCACTTT.